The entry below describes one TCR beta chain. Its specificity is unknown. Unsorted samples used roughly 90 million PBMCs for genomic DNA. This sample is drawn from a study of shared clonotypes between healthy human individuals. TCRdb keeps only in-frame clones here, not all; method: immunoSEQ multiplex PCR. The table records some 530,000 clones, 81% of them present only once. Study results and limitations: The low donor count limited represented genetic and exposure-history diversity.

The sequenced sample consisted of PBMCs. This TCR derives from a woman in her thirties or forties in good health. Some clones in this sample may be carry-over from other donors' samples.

This CDR3 reads CASSEGEQQGYTF. Here the CDR3 DNA reads TGTGCCAGCAGTGAAGGAGAACAGCAGGGCTACACCTTC. The genes are TRBV2 and TRBJ1-2; D unresolved. Germline V CDR1 and CDR2: SNHLY, FYNNEI. The V end lost 1 base, the J end lost 8 bases, and 11 bases lay between the germline ends. The CDR3 length is 13 residues.